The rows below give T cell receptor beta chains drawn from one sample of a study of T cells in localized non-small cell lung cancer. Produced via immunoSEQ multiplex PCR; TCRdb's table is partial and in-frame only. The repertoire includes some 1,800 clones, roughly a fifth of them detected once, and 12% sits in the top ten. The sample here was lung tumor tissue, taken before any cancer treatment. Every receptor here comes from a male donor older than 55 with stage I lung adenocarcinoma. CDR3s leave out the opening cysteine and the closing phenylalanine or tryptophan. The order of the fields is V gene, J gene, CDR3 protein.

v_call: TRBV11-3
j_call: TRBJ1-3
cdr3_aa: ASSPPGRGISGNTIY

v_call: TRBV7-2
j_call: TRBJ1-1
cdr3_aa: ASSPPGHTEAF

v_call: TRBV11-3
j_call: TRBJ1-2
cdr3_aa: ASSSYPDRSGEGYT

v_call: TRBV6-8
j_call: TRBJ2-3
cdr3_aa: ASSYTGGTRTPTDTQY

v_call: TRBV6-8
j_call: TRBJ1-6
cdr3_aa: ASSDAASGGSPLH

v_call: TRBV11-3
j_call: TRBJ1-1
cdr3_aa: ASSFALEGVLNTEAF

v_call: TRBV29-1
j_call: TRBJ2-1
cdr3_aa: SVGTDSYNEQF

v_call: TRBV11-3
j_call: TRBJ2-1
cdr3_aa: ASSQDWDRGYNEQF

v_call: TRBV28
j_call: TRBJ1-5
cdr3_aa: ASSNRGGYNQH

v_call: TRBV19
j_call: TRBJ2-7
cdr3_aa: ASSIGRSEQY

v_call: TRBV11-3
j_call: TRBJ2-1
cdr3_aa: ASSFRDSSSYNEQF

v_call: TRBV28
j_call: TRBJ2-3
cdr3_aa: ASGPLGRTSTDTQY

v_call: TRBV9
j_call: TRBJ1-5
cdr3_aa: ASREDAGNQPQH

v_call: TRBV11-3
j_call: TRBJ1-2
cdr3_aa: ASSPQGAGYGYT

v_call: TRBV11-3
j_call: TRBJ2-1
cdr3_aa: ASSLRRELNEQF

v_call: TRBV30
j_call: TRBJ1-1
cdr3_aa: AWSPGVGTEAF

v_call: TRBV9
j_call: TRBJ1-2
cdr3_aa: ASSTRDRLLGGYT

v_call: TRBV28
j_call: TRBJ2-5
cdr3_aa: ASSLGVEVIQETQY

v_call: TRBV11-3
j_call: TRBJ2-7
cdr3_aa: ASSASPGQGANYEQY

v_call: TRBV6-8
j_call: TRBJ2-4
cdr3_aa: ASSPDMGGPTLAKNIQY

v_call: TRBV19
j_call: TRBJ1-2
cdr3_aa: ASSTGLGDHGYT

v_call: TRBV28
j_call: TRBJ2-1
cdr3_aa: ASSLYGQGAYNEQF

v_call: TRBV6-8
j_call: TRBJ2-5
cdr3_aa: ASRPPGTGETQY

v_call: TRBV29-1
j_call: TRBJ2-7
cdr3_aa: SVVVATGEYEQY

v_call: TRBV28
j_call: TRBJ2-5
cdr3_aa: ASSPGQRETQY

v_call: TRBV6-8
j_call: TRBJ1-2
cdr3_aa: AISRQTNYGYT

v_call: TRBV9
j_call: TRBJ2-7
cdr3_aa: ASSVTAQAYEQY

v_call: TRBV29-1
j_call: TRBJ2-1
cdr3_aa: SAGTDSYNEQF